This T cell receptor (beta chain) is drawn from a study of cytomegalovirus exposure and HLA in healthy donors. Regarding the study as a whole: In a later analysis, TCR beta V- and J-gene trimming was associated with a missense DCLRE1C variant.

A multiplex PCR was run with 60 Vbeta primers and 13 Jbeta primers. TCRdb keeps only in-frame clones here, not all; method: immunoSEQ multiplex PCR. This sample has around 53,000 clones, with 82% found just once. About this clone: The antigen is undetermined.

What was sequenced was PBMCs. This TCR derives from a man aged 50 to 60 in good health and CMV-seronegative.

CDR3: CASTPRRPGGDNEQFF. DNA of the CDR3: TGTGCCAGCACCCCAAGGAGGCCAGGGGGTGACAATGAGCAGTTCTTC. The V call is TRBV7-9, the J call TRBJ2-1, with 7 positions matching TRBD1. The junction had 14 bases not matched to a gene; V was cut back by 7 bases and J by 5 bases. From germline, CDR1 is SEHNR and CDR2 FQNEAQ (reference sequence). The CDR3 totals 16 residues.